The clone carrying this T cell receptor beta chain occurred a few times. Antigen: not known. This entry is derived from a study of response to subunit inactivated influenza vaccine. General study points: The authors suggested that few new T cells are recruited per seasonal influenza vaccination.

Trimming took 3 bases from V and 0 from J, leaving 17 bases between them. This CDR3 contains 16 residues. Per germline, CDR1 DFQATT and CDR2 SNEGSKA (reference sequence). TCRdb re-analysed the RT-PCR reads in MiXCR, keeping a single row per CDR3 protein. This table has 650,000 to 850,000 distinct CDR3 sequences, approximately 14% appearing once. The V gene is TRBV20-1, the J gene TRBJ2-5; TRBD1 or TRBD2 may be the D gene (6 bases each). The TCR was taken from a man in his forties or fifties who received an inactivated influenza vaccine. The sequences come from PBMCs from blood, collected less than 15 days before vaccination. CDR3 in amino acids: CSARPLTGAYQETQYF. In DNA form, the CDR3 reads TGCAGTGCTAGGCCCCTCACGGGGGCCTACCAAGAGACCCAGTACTTC.